A selection of T cell receptor beta chains follows, all from one sample in a study of cytomegalovirus exposure and HLA in healthy donors. Produced via immunoSEQ multiplex PCR; TCRdb's table is partial and in-frame only. The repertoire has roughly 130,000 clones, roughly 90% of them found once; the top ten carry approximately 1.5%. Sequencing was carried out using PBMCs. The receptors were gathered from a man aged 25-45 years in good health and CMV-seronegative. CDR3s include the opening cysteine and the closing phenylalanine or tryptophan. D genes are given only for firm matches. Rows may omit the clone size; those that give it use once, few, many or a size class.

J: TRBJ2-7
V: TRBV5-5
size: NA
D: NA
DNA: TGTGCCAGCAGCACGTCCCAATCACAGGCCTACGAGCAGTACTTC
CDR3: CASSTSQSQAYEQYF

J: TRBJ2-5
V: TRBV25-1
size: NA
D: NA
DNA: TGTGCCAGCAGTGGAGCCGTGACCCAGTACTTC
CDR3: CASSGAVTQYF

J: TRBJ2-7
V: TRBV5-4
size: NA
D: TRBD1
DNA: TGTGCCAGCAGCTTTGACAGGGGGCTCTACGAGCAGTACTTC
CDR3: CASSFDRGLYEQYF

J: TRBJ1-5
V: TRBV6-5
size: NA
D: NA
DNA: TGTGCCAGCAGCCTGGTCGGCGGTAGCAATCAGCCCCAGCATTTT
CDR3: CASSLVGGSNQPQHF

J: TRBJ2-2
V: TRBV4-2
size: NA
D: TRBD2
DNA: TGTGCCAGCAGCCAGGCCGGGACTAGCGGGAAGGTCGGGGAGCTGTTTTTT
CDR3: CASSQAGTSGKVGELFF

J: TRBJ2-2
V: TRBV19
size: NA
D: NA
DNA: TGTGCCAGTAGTGAGGTCCCCGGGGAGCTGTTTTTT
CDR3: CASSEVPGELFF

J: TRBJ2-3
V: TRBV27
size: NA
D: NA
DNA: TGTGCCAGCAGTTTCATAGGCACAGATACGCAGTATTTT
CDR3: CASSFIGTDTQYF

J: TRBJ1-2
V: TRBV30
size: NA
D: NA
DNA: TGTGCCTGGTATTCAACTTCCCCCAATGGCTACACCTTC
CDR3: CAWYSTSPNGYTF

J: TRBJ1-6
V: TRBV4-3
size: NA
D: NA
DNA: TGCGCCAGCAGCCAAGAATCCAGGTCAATTAATTCACCCCTCCACTTT
CDR3: CASSQESRSINSPLHF

J: TRBJ1-5
V: TRBV19
size: NA
D: NA
DNA: TGTGCCAGTAGTATGTCGCAGGGCAGCAATCAGCCCCAGCATTTT
CDR3: CASSMSQGSNQPQHF

J: TRBJ1-1
V: TRBV6-6
size: NA
D: NA
DNA: TGTGCCAGCAGAAGACCAGGGGTAGTCGACACTGAAGCTTTCTTT
CDR3: CASRRPGVVDTEAFF

J: TRBJ2-4
V: TRBV7-3
size: few
D: TRBD1
DNA: TGTGCCAGCAGCTTAGGACAGGGCAACATTCAGTACTTC
CDR3: CASSLGQGNIQYF

J: TRBJ1-1
V: TRBV19
size: NA
D: TRBD1
DNA: TGTGCCAGCTTCGACAGGGGGGCTTGGAGGACTGAAGCTTTCTTT
CDR3: CASFDRGAWRTEAFF

J: TRBJ2-5
V: TRBV5-1
size: NA
D: TRBD2
DNA: TGCGCCAGCAGGCCCCCTCGGCTAGCGGGGCTTCTCCAAGAGACCCAGTACTTC
CDR3: CASRPPRLAGLLQETQYF

J: TRBJ2-1
V: TRBV30
size: NA
D: TRBD1
DNA: TGTGCCTGGAGCCCGGGGACAGGGGTTCTTAATGAGCAGTTCTTC
CDR3: CAWSPGTGVLNEQFF

J: TRBJ1-1
V: TRBV6-5
size: NA
D: TRBD1
DNA: TGTGCCAGCATTCGGACAGGACGAGGATCTGCTGAAGCTTTCTTT
CDR3: CASIRTGRGSAEAFF

J: TRBJ1-2
V: TRBV28
size: few
D: TRBD1
DNA: TGTGCCAGCAGTTTGCGACAGGGGCTAGGCTACACCTTC
CDR3: CASSLRQGLGYTF

J: TRBJ2-2
V: TRBV5-1
size: NA
D: TRBD1
DNA: TGCGCCAGCAGCTTAAACAGGGGAAGGACCGGGGAGCTGTTTTTT
CDR3: CASSLNRGRTGELFF

J: TRBJ2-5
V: TRBV7-9
size: NA
D: NA
DNA: TGTGCCAGCGGAGTCGGAGAGACCCAGTACTTC
CDR3: CASGVGETQYF

J: TRBJ2-5
V: TRBV27
size: NA
D: NA
DNA: TGTGCCAGCAGTTTCGGGACAACGTCGATAGAGACCCAGTACTTC
CDR3: CASSFGTTSIETQYF

J: TRBJ2-5
V: TRBV11-2
size: NA
D: NA
DNA: TGTGCCAGCAGCTTAGACTATGCGTGGGAGACCCAGTACTTC
CDR3: CASSLDYAWETQYF

J: TRBJ2-7
V: TRBV7-6
size: few
D: TRBD2
DNA: TGTGCCAGCAGCTTGGGAGCGGGGAGGGCGCTGTACTTC
CDR3: CASSLGAGRALYF

J: TRBJ1-1
V: TRBV5-1
size: NA
D: NA
DNA: TGCGCCAGCAGCCCAGGAACGACCCCTGAAGCTTTCTTT
CDR3: CASSPGTTPEAFF

J: TRBJ2-2
V: TRBV10-2
size: NA
D: TRBD1
DNA: TGCGCCAGCAGGGACAGGGTGGACACCGGGGAGCTGTTTTTT
CDR3: CASRDRVDTGELFF

J: TRBJ2-1
V: TRBV5-4
size: NA
D: TRBD2
DNA: TGTGCCAGCAGCTTAGGACTAGCGGGTCTTAATGAGCAGTTCTTC
CDR3: CASSLGLAGLNEQFF

J: TRBJ2-7
V: TRBV4-1
size: NA
D: TRBD2
DNA: TGCGCCAGCAGCCAAGCGACTAGCGGGAGCGTCGAGCAGTACTTC
CDR3: CASSQATSGSVEQYF

J: TRBJ2-4
V: TRBV5-4
size: NA
D: TRBD1
DNA: TGTGCCAGCAGCTCCGGCACTTTAGGGACAGGGGACATTCAGTACTTC
CDR3: CASSSGTLGTGDIQYF

J: TRBJ1-2
V: TRBV5-6
size: NA
D: TRBD1
DNA: TGTGCCAGCAGCCAGGAACAGGGGGCTTTTGGCTACACCTTC
CDR3: CASSQEQGAFGYTF

J: TRBJ2-3
V: TRBV25-1
size: once
D: TRBD2
DNA: TGTGCCAGCAAGCGGGAGCGCACAGATACGCAGTATTTT
CDR3: CASKRERTDTQYF

J: TRBJ1-1
V: TRBV6-5
size: NA
D: TRBD1
DNA: TGTGCCAGCAGTTACTCGCTTGGCAGGGGGAGCACTGAAGCTTTCTTT
CDR3: CASSYSLGRGSTEAFF

J: TRBJ2-2
V: TRBV29-1
size: NA
D: TRBD1
DNA: TGCAGCGTTGAAGCTCAGGGGGCAGAGACCGGGGAGCTGTTTTTT
CDR3: CSVEAQGAETGELFF

J: TRBJ2-3
V: TRBV19
size: NA
D: NA
DNA: TGTGCCAGTAGTATAGCCGCGGATACGCAGTATTTT
CDR3: CASSIAADTQYF

J: TRBJ2-5
V: TRBV7-2
size: NA
D: NA
DNA: TGTGCCAGCAGCTGGGGGAGGCAAGAGACCCAGTACTTC
CDR3: CASSWGRQETQYF

J: TRBJ1-1
V: TRBV30
size: NA
D: NA
DNA: TGTGCCTGGAGTGCAATGAACACTGAAGCTTTCTTT
CDR3: CAWSAMNTEAFF

J: TRBJ2-3
V: TRBV7-2
size: once
D: NA
DNA: TGTGCCAGCAGCCTGACTAGACCCTCGACGCAGTATTTT
CDR3: CASSLTRPSTQYF

J: TRBJ2-7
V: TRBV5-1
size: NA
D: NA
DNA: TGCGCCAGCAGCCTGGAAGGGGCCTCTTTAGGGTACGAGCAGTACTTC
CDR3: CASSLEGASLGYEQYF

J: TRBJ1-1
V: TRBV27
size: NA
D: TRBD1
DNA: TGTGCCAGCAGTCTAAAAACAGGGGTTGGCACTGAAGCTTTCTTT
CDR3: CASSLKTGVGTEAFF

J: TRBJ2-3
V: TRBV6-1
size: NA
D: NA
DNA: TGTGCCAGCAGCGCGAAAGATACGCAGTATTTT
CDR3: CASSAKDTQYF